A selection of T cell receptor beta chains follows, all from one sample in a study of T cell repertoires in cytomegalovirus infection. Using its own MiXCR run on the reads, TCRdb lists one record per CDR3 protein. The top ten hold roughly an eighth of the sample, which has roughly 990,000 distinct CDR3 sequences, about a third seen once. These TCRs are of unknown antigen specificity. The source was cultured CD8+ T cells from PBMCs, collected from culture after CMV antigen stimulation. The origin of the receptors is a human donor in good health (CMV status not recorded). Some clones in this sample may be carry-over from other donors' samples. The CDR3 runs from the conserved cysteine through the conserved F or W.

v_gene: TRBV7-2; j_gene: TRBJ2-2; len: 16; CDR3aa: CASSLGLWWNTGELFF
v_gene: TRBV12-3/TRBV12-4; j_gene: TRBJ2-2; len: 15; CDR3aa: CASSLGSGVTGELFF
v_gene: TRBV19; j_gene: TRBJ1-1; len: 13; CDR3aa: CASSMEGNTEAFF
v_gene: TRBV5-4; j_gene: TRBJ2-7; len: 15; CDR3aa: CASSPGLGPSYEQYF
v_gene: TRBV11-2; j_gene: TRBJ2-7; len: 16; CDR3aa: CASSLNELAGNYEQYF
v_gene: TRBV19; j_gene: TRBJ2-5; len: 14; CDR3aa: CASSIRDRGETQYF
v_gene: TRBV12-3/TRBV12-4; j_gene: TRBJ1-2; len: 16; CDR3aa: CASSSMLTGLFYGYTF
v_gene: TRBV7-2; j_gene: TRBJ1-2; len: 15; CDR3aa: CASSLRGFPEDGYTF
v_gene: TRBV28; j_gene: TRBJ2-3; len: 23; CDR3aa: CASSFRTSGGAGNALVPGDTQYF
v_gene: TRBV4-2; j_gene: TRBJ2-7; len: 16; CDR3aa: CASSQEPPGAGYEQYF
v_gene: TRBV12-3/TRBV12-4; j_gene: TRBJ1-5; len: 14; CDR3aa: CASSPGWGDQPQHF
v_gene: TRBV27; j_gene: TRBJ1-1; len: 15; CDR3aa: CASSPLGGQNTEAFF
v_gene: TRBV6-5; j_gene: TRBJ2-7; len: 13; CDR3aa: CASSYSRVYEQYF
v_gene: TRBV4-1; j_gene: TRBJ1-5; len: 13; CDR3aa: CASGGYSNQPQHF
v_gene: TRBV10-2; j_gene: TRBJ2-3; len: 14; CDR3aa: CASRGDSFTDTQYF
v_gene: TRBV4-2; j_gene: TRBJ2-3; len: 15; CDR3aa: CASSQEARSTDTQYF
v_gene: TRBV27; j_gene: TRBJ2-7; len: 16; CDR3aa: CASSLTPGTGSYEQYF
v_gene: TRBV7-8; j_gene: TRBJ2-1; len: 15; CDR3aa: CASSPFTGIYNEQFF
v_gene: TRBV7-6; j_gene: TRBJ2-3; len: 18; CDR3aa: CASSLDYQASKSSDTQYF